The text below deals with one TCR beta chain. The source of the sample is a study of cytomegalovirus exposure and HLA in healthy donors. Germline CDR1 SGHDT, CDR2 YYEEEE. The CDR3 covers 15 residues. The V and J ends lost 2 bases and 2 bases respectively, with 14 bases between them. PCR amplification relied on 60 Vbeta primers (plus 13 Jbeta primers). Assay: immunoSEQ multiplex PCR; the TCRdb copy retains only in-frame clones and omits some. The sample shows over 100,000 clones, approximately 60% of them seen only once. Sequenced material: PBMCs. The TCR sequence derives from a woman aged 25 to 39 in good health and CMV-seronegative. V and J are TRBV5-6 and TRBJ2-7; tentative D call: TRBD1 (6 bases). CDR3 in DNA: TGTGCCAGCAGCTTTGGGGGCGCACTCCCCTACGAGCAGTACTTC. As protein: CASSFGGALPYEQYF.